A selection of T cell receptor beta chains follows, all from one sample in a study of blood T cell repertoires in COVID-19. Profiling relied on immunoSEQ multiplex PCR, and the TCRdb table lists in-frame clones only, not all of them. Found here are 200,000 to 250,000 clones, roughly 85% of them singletons; the top ten hold approximately 2.6%. Sequenced input: peripheral blood. The receptors stem from a woman in her 70s with active or convalescent COVID-19. CDR3s include the opening cysteine and the closing phenylalanine or tryptophan. D genes are given only for firm matches. Clone size, where shown, is once, few, many, or a class for clones that have expanded.

v_gene	d_gene	abundance	j_gene	CDR3aa	CDR3nt
TRBV28	NA	NA	TRBJ1-5	CASSLYLARYSNQPQHF	TGTGCCAGCAGTTTATACCTGGCCAGATATAGCAATCAGCCCCAGCATTTT
TRBV13	TRBD1	NA	TRBJ2-7	CASSTGQANEQYF	TGTGCCAGCAGCACGGGACAGGCCAACGAGCAGTACTTC
TRBV7-2	NA	NA	TRBJ2-1	CASSSAQLRSGDEQFF	TGTGCCAGCAGCTCGGCCCAGCTGCGGTCGGGGGATGAGCAGTTCTTC
TRBV5-6	NA	NA	TRBJ1-2	CASSLARVGAEGYTF	TGTGCCAGCAGCTTGGCCCGGGTGGGGGCGGAGGGCTACACCTTC
TRBV19	NA	NA	TRBJ1-1	CASAKEYRVWTEAFF	TGTGCCAGCGCGAAAGAGTACAGGGTTTGGACTGAAGCTTTCTTT
TRBV6-1	TRBD1	NA	TRBJ2-3	CASSVPTGRKSTDTQYF	TGTGCCAGCAGTGTTCCGACAGGGCGCAAAAGCACAGATACGCAGTATTTT
TRBV9	TRBD1	few	TRBJ1-6	CASSPPNRGVESPLHF	TGTGCCAGCAGCCCCCCCAACAGGGGAGTGGAGTCACCCCTCCACTTT
TRBV6-1	TRBD2	NA	TRBJ2-1	CASSEAASGYNEQFF	TGTGCCAGCAGTGAAGCCGCTAGCGGTTACAATGAGCAGTTCTTC
TRBV7-9	NA	NA	TRBJ2-7	CASSLVAEGRYEQYF	TGTGCCAGCAGCTTAGTTGCGGAGGGCCGCTACGAGCAGTACTTC
TRBV19	TRBD1	NA	TRBJ2-7	CASSISNRDSYEQYF	TGTGCCAGTAGTATCTCTAACCGGGACAGCTACGAGCAGTACTTC
TRBV6-2/TRBV6-3	NA	NA	TRBJ1-2	CASSYTGLGYTF	TGTGCCAGCAGTTACACAGGGCTCGGCTACACCTTC
TRBV6-5	TRBD1	NA	TRBJ1-1	CASSRQQGLAFF	TGTGCCAGCAGTAGACAACAGGGGTTGGCTTTCTTT
TRBV6-6	NA	NA	TRBJ1-2	CASSRGSTGNYGYTF	TGTGCCAGCAGTCGGGGCTCGACAGGCAACTATGGCTACACCTTC
TRBV6-1	TRBD1	NA	TRBJ1-1	CASSDGTGATGAFF	TGTGCCAGCAGTGACGGGACAGGGGCGACGGGGGCTTTCTTT
TRBV5-4	NA	NA	TRBJ2-3	CASSLAGRGRTDTQYF	TGTGCCAGCAGCTTGGCAGGCCGGGGGAGGACAGATACGCAGTATTTT
TRBV4-1	NA	NA	TRBJ1-2	CASSQDLNRVSGYTF	TGCGCCAGCAGCCAAGACCTCAACAGGGTTTCTGGCTACACCTTC
TRBV27	NA	NA	TRBJ1-1	CASSIERARSNTEAFF	TGTGCCAGCAGTATTGAGAGGGCAAGATCGAACACTGAAGCTTTCTTT
TRBV6-6	TRBD1	NA	TRBJ1-4	CASSWGTGDEKLFF	TGTGCCAGCAGTTGGGGGACAGGGGACGAAAAACTGTTTTTT
TRBV6-5	NA	NA	TRBJ1-1	CASTGGYTEAFF	TGTGCCAGCACCGGGGGGTACACTGAAGCTTTCTTT
TRBV21-1	NA	NA	TRBJ2-2	CASSKRLGAGDTGELFF	TGTGCCAGCAGCAAACGTCTGGGGGCAGGGGACACCGGGGAGCTGTTTTTT
TRBV23-1	NA	NA	TRBJ2-4	CASSPGGTCFRLAKNIQYF	TGCGCCAGCAGTCCCGGGGGAACCTGCTTCAGGCTAGCCAAAAACATTCAGTACTTC
TRBV7-9	NA	NA	TRBJ2-7	CASSLDRGQYF	TGTGCCAGCAGCTTAGACCGAGGGCAGTACTTC
TRBV2	TRBD2	NA	TRBJ2-1	CASRGPSGDSYNEQFF	TGTGCCAGCAGGGGCCCTAGCGGGGACTCCTACAATGAGCAGTTCTTC
TRBV2	TRBD2	NA	TRBJ2-3	CASSKLTSNTDTQYF	TGTGCCAGCAGTAAACTGACTAGCAACACAGATACGCAGTATTTT
TRBV9	NA	NA	TRBJ2-5	CASSVGLLKETQYF	TGTGCCAGCAGCGTAGGTCTCCTAAAAGAGACCCAGTACTTC
TRBV9	NA	once	TRBJ2-3	CASSWGPGTDTQYF	TGTGCCAGCAGCTGGGGGCCTGGCACAGATACGCAGTATTTT
TRBV30	TRBD1	NA	TRBJ2-1	CAWSLRDRVYNEQFF	TGTGCCTGGAGCCTCCGGGACAGGGTCTACAATGAGCAGTTCTTC
TRBV27	NA	NA	TRBJ1-2	CASSLGEGGVYGYTF	TGTGCCAGCAGTTTGGGGGAGGGTGGCGTCTATGGCTACACCTTC
TRBV15	NA	few	TRBJ1-2	CATSRDLGAWNGYTF	TGTGCCACCAGCAGAGATCTGGGGGCATGGAATGGCTACACCTTC
TRBV9	NA	few	TRBJ1-2	CASSAGGGGYTF	TGTGCCAGCAGCGCGGGGGGAGGTGGCTACACCTTC
TRBV30	TRBD1	NA	TRBJ1-1	CAWSVQGKAFF	TGTGCCTGGAGTGTACAGGGGAAAGCTTTCTTT
TRBV2	NA	NA	TRBJ2-1	CASSEPGNEQFF	TGTGCCAGCAGTGAACCCGGGAATGAGCAGTTCTTC